The 31 T cell receptor beta chains given below trace back to one sample, sequenced in a study of human T cells and chemical hapten exposure (dated by TCRdb to the early 2020s). The time point tag for this specimen amounts to: patch test 3, about 24 weeks after DPC sensitization. What this sample's treatment or condition label stands for: therapeutic diphenylcyclopropenone sensitization with weekly scalp DPC. The receptor library was made with RACE. Sequenced using a NextSeq 500. TCRdb reprocessed the public reads (quality trimming at Q25 with fastp, clone calling with MiXCR) and kept in-frame beta chains. Each entry merges the rows of one CDR3 protein and shows their most common DNA and genes. In this sample the table shows 190,000 or so distinct CDR3 sequences, about 25% of which occur a single time. The biggest ten clones account for 2% to 3% of the sample. The sequenced sample was whole blood, obtained in connection with sensitization to the hapten diphenylcyclopropenone (DPC). Receptor source: a woman aged 40 to 50 with alopecia areata. Some clones in this sample may be carry-over from other donors' samples.

This clonotype was recorded a few times. The chain links TRBV4-2 to TRBJ2-3; D unclear. With 0 bases removed from V and 3 bases from J, the gap between germline ends came to 7 bases. The germline V gene has CDR1 LGHNA and CDR2 YNFKEQ. The length of the CDR3 is 14 residues. CDR3 amino acids: CASSQDLRTDTQYF. The CDR3 DNA reads as TGTGCCAGCAGCCAAGATCTCCGTACAGATACGCAGTATTTT.

The chain joins TRBV7-9 to TRBJ2-7, with D uncertain. CDR3 length: 12 amino acids. The V and J ends lost 4 bases and 6 bases respectively, with 10 bases between them. CDR1 is SEHNR and CDR2 is FQNEAQ in the germline V gene (reference sequence). CDR3 protein: CASSSQTVEQYF. The CDR3 DNA reads as TGTGCCAGCAGCTCCCAGACGGTCGAGCAGTACTTC. Filled out from reference TRBV7-9 and TRBJ2-7, the complete variable domain reads DTGVSQNPRHKITKRGQNVTFRCDPISEHNRLYWYRQTLGQGPEFLTYFQNEAQLEKSRLLSDRFSAERPKGSFSTLEIQRTEQGDSAMYLCASSSQTVEQYFGPGTRLTVT.

As to this clonotype: Just one base apart from a much larger clone, this may be a read error. The chain carries TRBV28 and TRBJ2-7, with 8 bases identical to TRBD1. Germline values: CDR1 MDHEN, CDR2 SYDVKM. The CDR3 has 14 amino acids. In nucleotides, the CDR3 is TGTGTCAGCAGAGACGGACAGGGAGCCTACGAGCAGTACTTC. Translated: CVSRDGQGAYEQYF.

The V call is TRBV28, the J call TRBJ2-3, with 13 bases fitting TRBD2. With 8 bases clipped from V and 6 bases from J, the junction kept 5 bases outside the gene matches. There are 14 residues in the CDR3. The germline V gene encodes CDR1 MDHEN and CDR2 SYDVKM. CDR3 protein: CASGLAGVLDTQYF. The DNA of the CDR3 is TGTGCCAGCGGACTAGCGGGAGTTCTGGATACGCAGTATTTT.

The chain recombines TRBV27 with TRBJ2-5, with TRBD2 matching over 14 bases. Germline assignment: CDR1 MNHEY and CDR2 SMNVEV (reference sequence). The trim removed 2 bases at V and 0 bases at J, leaving 2 bases unmatched. The CDR3 has 17 amino acids. DNA of the CDR3: TGTGCCAGCAGTTTAGGGACTAGCGGGAGCCACCAAGAGACCCAGTACTTC. Translating it yields CASSLGTSGSHQETQYF.

The V and J genes are TRBV21-1 and TRBJ2-5; the DNA was not compared with TRBD1, the D call given in the table. TRBV21-1 is deemed a pseudogene. This CDR3 is 15 amino acids long. As DNA, the CDR3 is TGTGCCAGCAGCAAACGTCCCCGGCCCCAAGAGACCCAGTACTTC. Translated, it gives CASSKRPRPQETQYF.

The chain employs TRBV5-4 and TRBJ2-7; D is uncertain. V lost 1 base to trimming and J lost 1 base, with 12 bases between them. CDR1 and CDR2 (germline): SGHNT, YYREEE (reference sequence). The CDR3 is made up of 15 amino acids. The CDR3 loop is CASSLFGYGSYEQYF. The CDR3 DNA follows: TGTGCCAGCAGCTTGTTCGGCTACGGGTCCTACGAGCAGTACTTC.

The V gene is TRBV5-5, the J gene TRBJ1-1; D perhaps matches TRBD1 (6 bases). The V gene's germline CDR1 is SGHKS and CDR2 YYEKEE (reference sequence). CDR3 length: 15 amino acids. V lost 3 bases, J lost 1 base, and 13 bases lay in between. CDR3 sequence (DNA): TGTGCCAGCAGCTGGGGGGCCGGAAGGAACACTGAAGCTTTCTTT. Translated, it gives CASSWGAGRNTEAFF.

This rearrangement joins TRBV20-1 to TRBJ2-2, with unresolved D. V was trimmed by 5 bases and J by 9 bases, leaving 19 bases between them. Germline V gene lookup returns CDR1 DFQATT and CDR2 SNEGSKA (reference sequence). This CDR3 is built from 14 residues. CDR3 nucleotides: TGCAGTGCTCGGAGTGGATCGACCGACAGGGAGCTGTTTTTT. This encodes CSARSGSTDRELFF.

This clonotype was observed at least ten times. The rearrangement joins TRBV28 to TRBJ2-7, with 9 bases lining up with TRBD2. The CDR3 sequence is 15 residues long. Germline V gene sequence: CDR1 MDHEN, CDR2 SYDVKM. The trim removed 7 bases at V and 0 bases at J, leaving 7 bases unmatched. Here the CDR3 reads CASNAPGLASYEQYF. The CDR3 DNA reads TGTGCCAGCAATGCCCCGGGACTAGCCTCCTACGAGCAGTACTTC.

The chain carries TRBV29-1 and TRBJ2-1; D gene uncertain. CDR1 is SQVTM, CDR2 ANQGSEA, per germline. The CDR3 sequence is 14 residues long. Trimming shortened V by 6 bases and J by 0 bases, and 12 bases separated the two germline ends. The CDR3 loop is CSVGSGASYNEQFF. The CDR3 coding sequence is TGCAGCGTCGGTTCAGGAGCCTCCTACAATGAGCAGTTCTTC.

Only a few counts were recorded for this clonotype. In nucleotides, the CDR3 is TGTGCCACCAGTGATTACAGGGCAAGTCAGCCCCAGCATTTT. Its protein is CATSDYRASQPQHF. The rearrangement uses TRBV24-1 and TRBJ1-5; TRBD1 might be the D (6 bases). CDR3 length: 14 residues. Germline CDR1 reads KGHDR; CDR2 reads SFDVKD. V lost 2 bases to trimming and J lost 6 bases, with 10 bases between them.

V is TRBV6-2 or TRBV6-3 and J is TRBJ1-5, with D possibly TRBD1 on 5 matching bases. Trimming removed 6 bases at V and 6 bases at J, with 15 bases between. The V gene's germline CDR1 is MNHEY and CDR2 SVGEGT. The CDR3 runs 14 residues. CDR3 in amino acids: CASSSGRRAQPQHF. CDR3 DNA sequence: TGTGCCAGCAGCTCGGGACGAAGGGCTCAGCCCCAGCATTTT.

This clonotype was detected a few times. V gene TRBV12-3 or TRBV12-4 combines with J gene TRBJ2-1; D call uncertain. CDR3 length: 13 residues. V gave up 8 bases and J gave up 1 base, with 9 bases separating them. The CDR3 reads CASVTNSYNEQFF. Written as DNA, the CDR3 is TGTGCCAGCGTTACCAATTCCTACAATGAGCAGTTCTTC.

This clonotype was observed a handful of times. The V and J genes are TRBV23-1 and TRBJ1-5; 8 nucleotides match TRBD1. The DNA end lines up better with TRBJ2-3; the J call may be wrong. TRBV23-1 is sorted into the ORF group, with uncertain function. The CDR3 consists of 15 residues. The CDR3 region is CASSQPGQGFQPQYF. The CDR3 DNA follows: TGCGCCAGCAGTCAACCAGGACAGGGCTTTCAGCCCCAGTATTTT.

In this sample, this clonotype turned up a few times. This rearrangement joins TRBV4-3 to TRBJ2-1; either TRBD1 or TRBD2 may supply D (5 bases each). Germline V gene data show CDR1 as LGHNA and CDR2 as YSLEER. V lost 0 bases and J 3 bases, leaving 9 bases between the germline ends. CDR3 length equals 15 residues. CDR3 sequence (DNA): TGCGCCAGCAGCCAAGACAGGGAGAACTACAATGAGCAGTTCTTC. Translating it yields CASSQDRENYNEQFF.

This clonotype was picked up a small number of times. This chain joins TRBV5-5 and TRBJ2-3; tentative D call: TRBD1 (5 bases). The germline V and J ends were trimmed by 6 bases and 3 bases, with 17 bases remaining between them. There are 15 residues in the CDR3. Germline V gene lookup returns CDR1 SGHKS and CDR2 YYEKEE (reference sequence). The DNA of the CDR3 is TGTGCCAGCACCGAAACGCGGACAAAGACAGATACGCAGTATTTT. Translated, it gives CASTETRTKTDTQYF.

This clonotype was observed a few times. The chain is built from TRBV29-1 and TRBJ2-7, with D tentatively TRBD1 (6 bases). The CDR3 loop spans 13 amino acids. The V end was cut by 4 bases, the J end by 2 bases, with 12 bases between. CDR1 is SQVTM, CDR2 ANQGSEA, per germline. The CDR3 loop is CSVVVTGTYEQYF. For the CDR3, the DNA is TGCAGCGTTGTAGTGACAGGTACCTACGAGCAGTACTTC.

This chain joins TRBV6-2 or TRBV6-3 and TRBJ2-5; TRBD2 agrees at 10 bases. With 5 bases clipped from V and 1 base from J, the junction kept 4 bases outside the gene matches. The CDR3 loop spans 15 amino acids. Per the germline V gene, CDR1 is MNHEY and CDR2 is SVGEGT. The CDR3 region has the DNA TGTGCCAGCAGTAGACTAGCGGGCACCCAAGAGACCCAGTACTTC. Translated, it gives CASSRLAGTQETQYF.

This clonotype was counted between two and nine times. The chain combines TRBV20-1 with TRBJ2-7, with 13 bases matching TRBD2. With V trimmed by 3 bases and J by 2 bases, 7 bases remained unmatched. This CDR3 has 16 residues. Germline lookup yields CDR1 DFQATT and CDR2 SNEGSKA (reference sequence). CDR3 protein: CSASSPGLAGPYEQYF. The CDR3 coding sequence is TGCAGTGCTAGTAGTCCGGGACTAGCGGGACCCTACGAGCAGTACTTC.

About this clonotype: A read error may account for a junction end that differs from germline. This rearrangement joins TRBV4-3 to TRBJ1-4; perhaps TRBD1 as D (6 bases). The CDR3 covers 13 residues. CDR1 is LGHNA, CDR2 YSLEER, per germline. CDR3 nucleotides: TGCACCAGCAGCCAAGACAGGACACAAAAACTGTTTTTT. Translation: CTSSQDRTQKLFF.

This clonotype occurred a few times. This chain joins TRBV29-1 and TRBJ2-3; no firm D call. Germline-derived CDR1 and CDR2 are SQVTM and ANQGSEA. The ends were cut back, 5 bases at V and 6 bases at J, with 18 bases in the middle. This CDR3 contains 14 residues. CDR3 nucleotide sequence: TGCAGCGTTCACCTAGAGAACGTCCGGGATACGCAGTATTTT. It codes for CSVHLENVRDTQYF.

This clonotype was detected a few times. The chain links TRBV6-2 or TRBV6-3 to TRBJ2-5; D uncertain. Germline CDR1 is MNHEY and CDR2 is SVGEGT. CDR3 length equals 14 residues. The V gene lost 5 bases and the J gene lost 8 bases, with 18 bases spanning the gap. CDR3 nucleotides: TGTGCCAGCAGTCTACAAAGACCCGCTTTAACCCAGTACTTC. Translated, it gives CASSLQRPALTQYF.

The V gene is TRBV5-1, the J gene TRBJ2-2, with TRBD2 identical over 12 bases. Germline V CDR1 and CDR2: SGHRS, YFSETQ. The CDR3 covers 14 residues. After removal of 4 bases from V and 7 bases from J, the junction contained 2 bases not matched to a gene. CDR3 residues: CASSRTSGVGELFF. CDR3 DNA sequence: TGCGCCAGCAGCAGGACTAGCGGGGTCGGGGAGCTGTTTTTT.

The CDR3 is CASSPSPGGPSYEQYF. DNA of the CDR3: TGTGCCAGCAGCCCCTCGCCGGGAGGGCCCTCCTACGAGCAGTACTTC. This chain links TRBV7-9 with TRBJ2-7; 8 bases line up with TRBD2. This CDR3 comprises 16 residues. Germline-derived CDR1 and CDR2 are SEHNR and FQNEAQ (reference sequence). With V trimmed by 5 bases and J by 0 bases, 9 bases remained unmatched.

This clonotype was detected only a few times. V usage is TRBV4-3 and J usage is TRBJ2-3; a weak D match, TRBD1 (7 bases). The V and J ends lost 0 bases and 4 bases respectively, with 11 bases between them. CDR3 length equals 15 residues. CDR1 is LGHNA, CDR2 YSLEER, per germline. CDR3 in amino acids: CASSQDQGGSDTQYF. The CDR3 DNA reads TGCGCCAGCAGCCAAGATCAGGGGGGATCAGATACGCAGTATTTT.

This clonotype appeared a few times. The rearrangement joins TRBV2 to TRBJ1-4; 11 bases map to TRBD1. The CDR3 length is 14 residues. V trimming: 4 bases; J trimming: 8 bases; junction bases outside the gene matches: 3. The V gene's germline CDR1 is SNHLY and CDR2 FYNNEI. In DNA form, the CDR3 reads TGTGCCAGCAGTGTGGACAGGGGGCGGGAAAAACTGTTTTTT. Protein product: CASSVDRGREKLFF.

This clonotype turned up a few times. This rearrangement joins TRBV5-1 to TRBJ1-2; the D is unclear. Germline V lookup: CDR1 SGHRS, CDR2 YFSETQ. V lost 4 bases to trimming and J lost 1 base, with 11 bases between them. The CDR3 is 14 residues long. In nucleotides, the CDR3 is TGCGCCAGCAGCGCCGGGTCCATTAACTATGGCTACACCTTC. Protein sequence: CASSAGSINYGYTF.

In its sample, this clonotype was seen a few times. V is TRBV20-1 and J is TRBJ2-1; tentatively, D is TRBD2 (6 bases). The CDR3 is 17 amino acids. Looked up from germline, CDR1 is DFQATT and CDR2 is SNEGSKA (reference sequence). Trimming shortened V by 6 bases and J by 0 bases, and 21 bases separated the two germline ends. In DNA form, the CDR3 reads TGCAGTGCCCCGACCCGACTAGTCCCGAGCTCCTACAATGAGCAGTTCTTC. Residues: CSAPTRLVPSSYNEQFF.

The chain joins TRBV7-6 to TRBJ2-2; tentatively, D is TRBD1 (6 bases). Germline CDR1 is SGHVS and CDR2 is FNYEAQ. This CDR3 region has 12 residues. Trimming took 6 bases from V and 8 from J, leaving 10 bases between them. This CDR3 reads CASSSQGGELFF. CDR3 in DNA: TGTGCCAGCAGTTCCCAGGGGGGGGAGCTGTTTTTT. The variable domain in full, completed from reference TRBV7-6 and TRBJ2-2, reads GAGVSQSPRYKVTKRGQDVALRCDPISGHVSLYWYRQALGQGPEFLTYFNYEAQQDKSGLPNDRFSAERPEGSISTLTIQRTEQRDSAMYRCASSSQGGELFFGEGSRLTVL.

There are a few counts of this clonotype. The gene calls are TRBV6-5 and TRBJ2-7; perhaps TRBD1 as D (5 bases). Germline CDR1 is MNHEY and CDR2 is SVGAGI. V lost 2 bases and J lost 0, with 8 bases in between. The CDR3 is 14 amino acids. This CDR3 reads CASSYGRDSYEQYF. The CDR3, as DNA: TGTGCCAGCAGTTACGGCAGGGACTCCTACGAGCAGTACTTC.